The clone carrying this T cell receptor (beta chain) was detected ten times or more. As yet, its antigen is unknown. Orbital computed tomography and thyroid ultrasound, together with serum TRAb and thyroxine and clinical symptoms, were used for diagnoses. The sample belongs to a study of T cells in Graves' hyperthyroidism and ophthalmopathy. Study conclusions and caveats: By a 13 V-J model, ophthalmopathy was set apart from stable hyperthyroidism.

V was pared by 5 bases and J by 11 bases, with 15 bases between. The germline V gene encodes CDR1 MDHEN and CDR2 SYDVKM. There are 12 residues in the CDR3. RNA transcripts provided the source from which TCR beta CDR3 regions were amplified. With the HTBI primer set, the TCR CDR3 went through a first round of RT-PCR. Via MiXCR, TCRdb re-called the multiplex PCR reads, giving one row per CDR3 protein. Among about 360,000 distinct CDR3 sequences listed, roughly 13% were seen once. The sequenced sample was blood. The gene calls are TRBV28 and TRBJ1-1; D is unclear. The source of this sequence is a woman between 18 and 29 years old with Graves' hyperthyroidism. This chain's CDR3 is CASSRRFQGAFF. The CDR3 DNA sequence: TGTGCCAGCAGTCGCAGATTCCAAGGGGCTTTCTTT.